A single count supports the clone carrying this T cell receptor (beta chain). Its antigen is undetermined. The data were obtained in a study of Ad26.COV2.S vaccination and SARS-CoV-2 variants. Study outcomes and limitations: It was vaccine recipients, not placebo recipients, who had the higher spike-specific TCR breadth. Breadth and depth estimates from TCRs may understate total T cell responses.

The V segment lost 4 bases and the J segment 7 bases; nucleotides outside the gene matches: 9. From germline, CDR1 is LGHDT and CDR2 YNNKEL (reference sequence). The length of the CDR3 is 15 residues. Some clones are missing from TCRdb's copy, which holds only in-frame ones; the method was immunoSEQ multiplex PCR. The data hold hundreds of thousands of clones, with about 88% observed a single time. Noted treatment: some 20 received Ad26.COV2.S at low or high dose, single or two shots; five or six received placebo; per-sample allocation not given. At day 63 after the first vaccine or placebo injection, samples were drawn. Donation was by an adult aged 18-55 years who was in Boston.

The gene calls are TRBV3-1 (or the pseudogene TRBV3-2) and TRBJ2-1; 8 bases are a match to TRBD2. The origin of this receptor is a person aged 18 to 59 who received the Ad26.COV2.S COVID-19 vaccine or a placebo. Sample: peripheral blood, taken in a trial of Ad26.COV2.S vaccine versus placebo. The CDR3 region has the DNA TGTGCCAGCAGCCTGGACGGGGGGGTGGTTAATGAGCAGTTCTTC. Its protein product is CASSLDGGVVNEQFF.